This T cell receptor (beta chain) was identified in a study of blood T cell repertoires in COVID-19. Study in general: Acute and convalescent COVID-19 specimens originated in the United States, Italy and Spain. T cells, B-cell-depleted T cells, or PBMCs supplied cDNA or gDNA.

From germline, CDR1 is SGHRS and CDR2 YFSETQ. Trimming left V 0 bases short and J 4 bases short, with 4 bases between. The CDR3 spans 12 residues. The authors' processing: The authors estimated nucleated cell counts from reference gene primer amplification. Measured with immunoSEQ multiplex PCR; TCRdb has only the in-frame clones, and not every one. Clone size and the V and J calls come from that table; the DNA yielded D and trimming. The repertoire includes tens of thousands of clones, roughly 90% of them detected once, and roughly 22% sits in the top ten. The TCR comes from a human donor with active COVID-19. The donor label of this sample is uncertain. V usage is TRBV5-1 and J usage is TRBJ2-5; D is undetermined. Sequencing used peripheral blood. The CDR3 DNA is TGCGCCAGCAGCTTGGGGCTAGAGACCCAGTACTTC. Protein sequence: CASSLGLETQYF.